The rows below give T cell receptor beta chains drawn from one sample of a study of early T cells in non-severe SARS-CoV-2 infection. TCRdb redid the calling of the 5' RACE reads with MiXCR, one entry per CDR3 protein. This sample carries 25,000 to 30,000 distinct CDR3 sequences, about 5% of them seen once, and the ten largest clones take 11%. Specimen: whole blood. The receptors here all came from an adult who was a healthcare worker with PCR-confirmed SARS-CoV-2 infection or an uninfected control (not recorded which). The CDR3 runs from the conserved cysteine through the conserved F or W. A D gene is named only where the DNA matches it firmly. The size field is filled for only some rows; it gives once, few, many or a size class.

abundance: many; j_gene: TRBJ1-5; d_gene: NA; v_gene: TRBV6-6; CDR3aa: CASRGHADQPQHF; CDR3nt: TGTGCCAGCAGGGGACATGCAGATCAGCCCCAGCATTTT
abundance: few; j_gene: TRBJ1-2; d_gene: TRBD1; v_gene: TRBV7-8; CDR3aa: CASSLGQPYGYTF; CDR3nt: TGTGCCAGCAGCTTGGGACAGCCATATGGCTACACCTTC
abundance: many; j_gene: TRBJ1-5; d_gene: NA; v_gene: TRBV2; CDR3aa: CASRTGQNSNQPQHF; CDR3nt: TGTGCCAGCAGGACGGGACAAAATAGCAATCAGCCCCAGCATTTT
abundance: NA; j_gene: TRBJ1-1; d_gene: TRBD1; v_gene: TRBV5-6; CDR3aa: CASSSDRGRWDTEAFF; CDR3nt: TGTGCCAGCAGCTCCGACAGGGGAAGATGGGACACTGAAGCTTTCTTT
abundance: few; j_gene: TRBJ2-5; d_gene: TRBD2; v_gene: TRBV3-1; CDR3aa: CASSQDISGGASETQYF; CDR3nt: TGTGCCAGCAGCCAAGATATCAGCGGGGGGGCCTCAGAGACCCAGTACTTC
abundance: many; j_gene: TRBJ2-3; d_gene: NA; v_gene: TRBV9; CDR3aa: CASSPRGSPFTDTQYF; CDR3nt: TGTGCCAGCAGTCCCCGGGGTAGCCCGTTCACAGATACGCAGTATTTT
abundance: medium-sized; j_gene: TRBJ2-7; d_gene: NA; v_gene: TRBV7-6; CDR3aa: CASSSDTNYEQYF; CDR3nt: TGTGCCAGCAGCTCGGACACTAACTACGAGCAGTACTTC
abundance: many; j_gene: TRBJ2-7; d_gene: NA; v_gene: TRBV24-1; CDR3aa: CATSSDHYEQYF; CDR3nt: TGTGCCACCAGCAGCGATCACTACGAGCAGTACTTC
abundance: many; j_gene: TRBJ1-1; d_gene: NA; v_gene: TRBV7-2; CDR3aa: CASSIQGRIMNTEAFF; CDR3nt: TGTGCCAGCAGCATTCAGGGACGGATCATGAACACTGAAGCTTTCTTT
abundance: NA; j_gene: TRBJ1-6; d_gene: TRBD1; v_gene: TRBV13; CDR3aa: CASSLIGPDREKSPLHF; CDR3nt: TGTGCCAGCAGCTTAATCGGCCCGGACAGGGAGAAATCACCCCTCCACTTT
abundance: many; j_gene: TRBJ1-1; d_gene: NA; v_gene: TRBV25-1; CDR3aa: CASSDAAEAFF; CDR3nt: TGTGCCAGCAGTGATGCAGCTGAAGCTTTCTTT
abundance: NA; j_gene: TRBJ1-2; d_gene: NA; v_gene: TRBV2; CDR3aa: CASTAVPDYGYTF; CDR3nt: TGTGCCAGCACTGCGGTTCCTGACTATGGCTACACCTTC
abundance: many; j_gene: TRBJ1-1; d_gene: NA; v_gene: TRBV29-1; CDR3aa: CSATITNTEAFF; CDR3nt: TGCAGCGCGACCATTACGAACACTGAAGCTTTCTTT
abundance: few; j_gene: TRBJ2-3; d_gene: NA; v_gene: TRBV6-2/TRBV6-3; CDR3aa: CASGGSRTDTQYF; CDR3nt: TGTGCCAGCGGAGGCTCGCGCACAGATACGCAGTATTTT
abundance: many; j_gene: TRBJ1-1; d_gene: NA; v_gene: TRBV18; CDR3aa: CASSRSNTEAFF; CDR3nt: TGTGCCAGCTCACGGTCGAACACTGAAGCTTTCTTT
abundance: NA; j_gene: TRBJ1-1; d_gene: TRBD1; v_gene: TRBV28; CDR3aa: CASSEDRQLNSEAFF; CDR3nt: TGTGCCAGCAGTGAGGACAGGCAACTTAATTCTGAAGCTTTCTTT
abundance: few; j_gene: TRBJ2-3; d_gene: NA; v_gene: TRBV14; CDR3aa: CASSQATPSTDTQYF; CDR3nt: TGTGCCAGCAGCCAAGCGACACCAAGCACAGATACGCAGTATTTT
abundance: medium-sized; j_gene: TRBJ2-2; d_gene: NA; v_gene: TRBV27; CDR3aa: CASSLQYGELFF; CDR3nt: TGTGCCAGCAGTTTACAGTACGGGGAGCTGTTTTTT
abundance: many; j_gene: TRBJ1-2; d_gene: TRBD1; v_gene: TRBV7-9; CDR3aa: CASSPLTGRGGYTF; CDR3nt: TGTGCCAGCAGCCCCCTGACAGGGAGAGGCGGCTACACCTTC
abundance: NA; j_gene: TRBJ2-1; d_gene: NA; v_gene: TRBV7-2; CDR3aa: CASSSFRRNEQFF; CDR3nt: TGTGCCAGCAGCTCCTTTAGGAGGAATGAGCAGTTCTTC
abundance: many; j_gene: TRBJ1-5; d_gene: NA; v_gene: TRBV30; CDR3aa: CAWSAQDQPQHF; CDR3nt: TGTGCCTGGAGTGCTCAGGATCAGCCCCAGCATTTT
abundance: NA; j_gene: TRBJ2-7; d_gene: TRBD1; v_gene: TRBV30; CDR3aa: CAWNLRGWDRFNEQYF; CDR3nt: TGTGCCTGGAACCTGCGGGGTTGGGACAGGTTTAACGAGCAGTACTTC
abundance: many; j_gene: TRBJ2-2; d_gene: TRBD2; v_gene: TRBV20-1; CDR3aa: CSAPAGGTANTGELFF; CDR3nt: TGCAGTGCCCCCGCGGGAGGGACCGCAAACACCGGGGAGCTGTTTTTT
abundance: NA; j_gene: TRBJ2-7; d_gene: NA; v_gene: TRBV7-8; CDR3aa: CASSTDRMGYEQYF; CDR3nt: TGTGCCAGCAGCACAGACAGGATGGGTTACGAGCAGTACTTC
abundance: many; j_gene: TRBJ2-3; d_gene: TRBD1; v_gene: TRBV4-2; CDR3aa: CASSQVKWDRGRADTQYF; CDR3nt: TGTGCCAGCAGCCAAGTGAAGTGGGACAGGGGGCGTGCAGATACGCAGTATTTT
abundance: many; j_gene: TRBJ2-5; d_gene: TRBD2; v_gene: TRBV20-1; CDR3aa: CSATGSGGATETQYF; CDR3nt: TGCAGTGCTACTGGAAGCGGGGGGGCCACAGAGACCCAGTACTTC
abundance: NA; j_gene: TRBJ1-5; d_gene: NA; v_gene: TRBV29-1; CDR3aa: CSVGGLNQPQHF; CDR3nt: TGCAGTGTAGGTGGGCTAAATCAGCCCCAGCATTTT
abundance: NA; j_gene: TRBJ1-1; d_gene: NA; v_gene: TRBV12-3/TRBV12-4; CDR3aa: CASSWTYGNTEAFF; CDR3nt: TGTGCCAGCAGCTGGACCTACGGGAACACTGAAGCTTTCTTT
abundance: many; j_gene: TRBJ2-3; d_gene: NA; v_gene: TRBV12-3/TRBV12-4; CDR3aa: CASSLDSGRTDTQYF; CDR3nt: TGTGCCAGCAGTCTCGACAGCGGACGGACAGATACGCAGTATTTT
abundance: many; j_gene: TRBJ2-7; d_gene: TRBD1; v_gene: TRBV5-1; CDR3aa: CASSSSGTGKSSYEQYF; CDR3nt: TGCGCCAGCAGCTCGAGCGGGACAGGGAAGAGCTCCTACGAGCAGTACTTC
abundance: few; j_gene: TRBJ2-7; d_gene: TRBD2; v_gene: TRBV3-1; CDR3aa: CASSQGLAGASYEQYF; CDR3nt: TGTGCCAGCAGCCAAGGACTAGCGGGAGCCTCCTACGAGCAGTACTTC
abundance: many; j_gene: TRBJ2-2; d_gene: NA; v_gene: TRBV29-1; CDR3aa: CSAKSPSGNTGELFF; CDR3nt: TGCAGCGCAAAAAGTCCCTCAGGGAACACCGGGGAGCTGTTTTTT
abundance: many; j_gene: TRBJ2-7; d_gene: NA; v_gene: TRBV2; CDR3aa: CASSEEQVGLGYEQYF; CDR3nt: TGTGCCAGCAGTGAAGAGCAAGTCGGTTTGGGCTACGAGCAGTACTTC
abundance: many; j_gene: TRBJ2-1; d_gene: NA; v_gene: TRBV6-2/TRBV6-3; CDR3aa: CASSYSSTHSYNEQFF; CDR3nt: TGTGCCAGCAGTTACTCGAGTACCCACTCCTACAATGAGCAGTTCTTC